These 19 T cell receptor beta chains originate from one sample sequenced in a study of blood T cell repertoires in COVID-19. The table came from immunoSEQ multiplex PCR; TCRdb's copy has only in-frame clones and leaves some out. The sample gives roughly 84,000 clones, around three quarters of which show up once; about 4.2% is in the top ten. The sample was peripheral blood. The receptors shown here come from a woman aged 45-60 years with acute or convalescent COVID-19.

The chain couples TRBV18 to TRBJ1-5; perhaps TRBD1 as D (5 bases). With 4 bases removed from V and 1 base from J, the gap between germline ends came to 17 bases. CDR1 and CDR2 (germline): KGHSH, LQKENI. The CDR3 covers 17 residues. As DNA, the CDR3 is TGTGCCAGCTCACAGACCCACGGGGCGGGGAGCAATCAGCCCCAGCATTTT. Residues: CASSQTHGAGSNQPQHF.

The chain couples TRBV25-1 to TRBJ2-7, with unresolved D. Germline V gene lookup returns CDR1 MGHDK and CDR2 SYGVNS. Trimming cost V 6 bases and J 2 bases, with 8 bases left between them. The CDR3 runs to 12 residues. The CDR3 DNA follows: TGTGCCAGCAGCGACACAACCTACGAGCAGTACTTC. This translates into CASSDTTYEQYF.

This clone was counted between two and nine times. This chain uses TRBV14 with TRBJ1-2; D gene ambiguous. CDR1 is SGHDN, CDR2 FVKESK, per germline. V shed 4 bases and J shed 7 bases, with 16 bases lying between them. CDR3 length equals 14 residues. The CDR3 DNA sequence: TGTGCCAGCAGCCCTAATTGGGCAGGAGGTGGCTACACCTTC. This codes for CASSPNWAGGGYTF.

The rearrangement joins TRBV14 to TRBJ2-7, with TRBD2 matching over 10 bases. Unmatched junction bases numbered 8, after V lost 0 bases and J lost 9 bases. Per germline, CDR1 SGHDN and CDR2 FVKESK. CDR3 length: 15 residues. Written as DNA, the CDR3 is TGTGCCAGCAGCCAAGATATAGCGGGGGGATCCGGGCAGTACTTC. Protein sequence: CASSQDIAGGSGQYF.

The chain couples TRBV28 to TRBJ1-1; the D is unclear. CDR3 length equals 15 residues. CDR1 is MDHEN and CDR2 is SYDVKM in the germline V gene. V lost 5 bases to trimming and J lost 11 bases, with 24 bases between them. CDR3 bases: TGTGCCAGCAGTGGCGACATTTGGAACCAAGCTGGGGCTTTCTTT. Protein: CASSGDIWNQAGAFF.

This clone was detected only a few times. The chain uses TRBV25-1 and TRBJ1-2, with 7 bases identical to TRBD1. The germline gives CDR1 MGHDK, CDR2 SYGVNS. CDR3 length: 12 residues. V lost 4 bases and J lost 7; bases outside the gene matches: 3. CDR3 sequence: CASSVTGSGYTF. In DNA form, the CDR3 reads TGTGCCAGCAGTGTGACAGGGTCTGGCTACACCTTC.

This chain joins TRBV10-3 and TRBJ1-1, with 8 bases aligning to TRBD1. CDR1 is ENHRY, CDR2 SYGVKD, per germline. With V trimmed by 7 bases and J by 7 bases, 8 bases remained unmatched. The CDR3 length is 13 residues. The CDR3 bases are TGTGCCATCAATTCTCGACAGGGGCATGAAGCTTTCTTT. Translating it yields CAINSRQGHEAFF.

The V call is TRBV19, the J call TRBJ1-1, with D possibly TRBD1 on 5 matching bases. V dropped 5 bases and J dropped 7 bases, with 14 bases sitting between them. This CDR3 comprises 13 residues. In germline, CDR1 is LNHDA, CDR2 SQIVND (reference sequence). The CDR3 DNA reads as TGTGCCAGTAGTTTCCGGACGGGGGATGAAGCTTTCTTT. As protein: CASSFRTGDEAFF.

This chain links TRBV19 with TRBJ1-5; D perhaps matches TRBD1 (5 bases). The CDR3 length is 13 residues. Trimming cost V 5 bases and J 6 bases, with 11 bases left between them. In germline, CDR1 is LNHDA, CDR2 SQIVND (reference sequence). Here the CDR3 DNA reads TGTGCCAGTAGTGCTCAGGGAAGTCAGCCCCAGCATTTT. It specifies CASSAQGSQPQHF.

V and J are TRBV15 and TRBJ2-7; D is unresolved. CDR1 and CDR2 (germline): LNHNV, YYDKDF (reference sequence). The V end was cut by 0 bases, the J end by 1 base, with 10 bases between. This CDR3 is built from 15 residues. The CDR3 DNA follows: TGTGCCACCAGCAGAGAGAGAGGCGGATCCTACGAGCAGTACTTC. This encodes CATSRERGGSYEQYF.

This chain connects TRBV3-1 (or the pseudogene TRBV3-2) to TRBJ1-6; possibly TRBD1 for D (6 bases). V gave up 2 bases and J gave up 5 bases, with 13 bases separating them. This CDR3 is 16 amino acids long. Germline V gene sequence: CDR1 LGHDT, CDR2 YNNKEL (reference sequence). CDR3 nucleotide sequence: TGTGCCAGCAGCCAAATGGACAGCCACAATAATTCACCCCTCCACTTT. This sequence encodes CASSQMDSHNNSPLHF.

This clone was picked up one time. The chain joins TRBV19 to TRBJ1-1; D may be TRBD1 (5 bases). With 1 base removed from V and 4 bases from J, the gap between germline ends came to 10 bases. CDR3 length: 14 residues. Germline V lookup: CDR1 LNHDA, CDR2 SQIVND (reference sequence). Written as DNA, the CDR3 is TGTGCCAGTAGTATAGTAGCAGGGCCCACTGAAGCTTTCTTT. It translates to CASSIVAGPTEAFF.

The J gene is TRBJ1-2, the V gene TRBV6-5; D unclear. Germline assignment: CDR1 MNHEY and CDR2 SVGAGI. This CDR3 is built from 13 residues. V was cut by 6 bases and J by 4 bases, with 12 bases left in between. CDR3 sequence: CASRLNGIYGYTF. CDR3 sequence (DNA): TGTGCCAGCAGACTTAACGGGATCTATGGCTACACCTTC.

In this sample, this clone turned up a few times. The CDR3 sequence: CASSLGQGPTDTQYF. The CDR3 DNA reads TGTGCCAGCAGCTTGGGGCAGGGCCCTACAGATACGCAGTATTTT. The chain joins TRBV13 to TRBJ2-3, with D perhaps matching TRBD1 (5 bases). V was shortened by 3 bases and J by 3 bases, with 13 bases between the two germline ends. Germline V lookup: CDR1 PRHDT, CDR2 FYEKMQ (reference sequence). The CDR3 is 15 residues long. Filled out from reference TRBV13 and TRBJ2-3, the complete variable domain reads AAGVIQSPRHLIKEKRETATLKCYPIPRHDTVYWYQQGPGQDPQFLISFYEKMQSDKGSIPDRFSAQQFSDYHSELNMSSLELGDSALYFCASSLGQGPTDTQYFGPGTRLTVL.

The table lists this clone with a few counts. The rearrangement uses TRBV10-3 and TRBJ1-4; D unresolved. The V and J ends lost 0 bases and 13 bases respectively, with 12 bases between them. Germline CDR1 and CDR2: ENHRY and SYGVKD. This CDR3 spans 13 amino acids. The CDR3 loop is CAISESGGKSLFF. The DNA of the CDR3 is TGTGCCATCAGTGAGTCTGGCGGGAAGTCACTGTTTTTT.

The chain uses TRBV4-1 and TRBJ1-2; TRBD1 aligns across 9 bases. J was trimmed by 8 bases and V by 1 base; bases with no gene match: 5. CDR1 MGHRA and CDR2 YSYEKL come from the germline V gene. The CDR3 covers 14 residues. The CDR3 DNA reads as TGCGCCAGCAGCCAAGTAGACAGGGGGAACGGCTACACCTTC. Translating gives CASSQVDRGNGYTF.

The V and J genes are TRBV27 and TRBJ2-3; D perhaps matches TRBD2 (5 bases). The germline CDR1 and CDR2 sequences are MNHEY and SMNVEV (reference sequence). V was cut by 4 bases and J by 2 bases, with 16 bases left in between. The CDR3 is made up of 16 amino acids. The CDR3 nucleotides are TGTGCCAGCAGTTCTAATCTGGCGGGCTTCACAGATACGCAGTATTTT. It specifies CASSSNLAGFTDTQYF.

This chain connects TRBV3-1 (or the pseudogene TRBV3-2) to TRBJ1-1, with D possibly TRBD1 on 6 matching bases. The CDR3 extends over 12 amino acids. The ends were cut back, 5 bases at V and 4 bases at J, with 8 bases in the middle. CDR1 and CDR2 from the germline V gene are LGHDT and YNNKEL (reference sequence). The CDR3 coding sequence is TGTGCCAGCAGCTCGACAGGCACTGAAGCTTTCTTT. Protein product: CASSSTGTEAFF.

This rearrangement joins TRBV7-9 to TRBJ1-1; tentatively, D is TRBD1 (6 bases). Trimming took off 8 bases at V and 1 base at J, with 14 bases between the two ends. The CDR3 has 14 amino acids. Germline values: CDR1 SEHNR, CDR2 FQNEAQ (reference sequence). For the CDR3, the DNA is TGTGCCAGCTCCTACGGGGGGGCGAACACTGAAGCTTTCTTT. Translation gives CASSYGGANTEAFF.